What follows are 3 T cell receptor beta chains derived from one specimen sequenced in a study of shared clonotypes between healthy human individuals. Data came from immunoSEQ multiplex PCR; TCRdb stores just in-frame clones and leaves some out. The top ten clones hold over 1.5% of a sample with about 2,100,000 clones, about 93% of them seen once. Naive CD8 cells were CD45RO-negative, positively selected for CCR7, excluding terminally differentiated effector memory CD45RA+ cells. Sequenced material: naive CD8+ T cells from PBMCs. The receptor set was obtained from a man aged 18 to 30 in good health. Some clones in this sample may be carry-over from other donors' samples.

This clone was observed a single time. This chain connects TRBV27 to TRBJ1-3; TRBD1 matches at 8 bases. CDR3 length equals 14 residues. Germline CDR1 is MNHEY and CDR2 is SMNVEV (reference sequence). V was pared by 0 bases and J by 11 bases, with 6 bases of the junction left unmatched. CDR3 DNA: TGTGCCAGCAGTTTATCGACAGGGGTGCCCCCCATATATTTT. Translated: CASSLSTGVPPIYF.

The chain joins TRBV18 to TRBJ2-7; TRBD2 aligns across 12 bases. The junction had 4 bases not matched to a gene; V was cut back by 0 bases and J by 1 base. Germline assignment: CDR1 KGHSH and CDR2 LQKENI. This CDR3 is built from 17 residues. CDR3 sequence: CASSPPGLAGLSYEQYF. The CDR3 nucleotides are TGTGCCAGCTCACCACCTGGACTAGCGGGATTGTCCTACGAGCAGTACTTC.

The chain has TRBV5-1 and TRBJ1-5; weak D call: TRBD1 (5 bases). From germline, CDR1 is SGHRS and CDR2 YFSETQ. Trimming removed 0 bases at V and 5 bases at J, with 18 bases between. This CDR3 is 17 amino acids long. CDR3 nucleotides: TGCGCCAGCAGCTTGGGACCATGGGGGAAGGACGATCAGCCCCAGCATTTT. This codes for CASSLGPWGKDDQPQHF.